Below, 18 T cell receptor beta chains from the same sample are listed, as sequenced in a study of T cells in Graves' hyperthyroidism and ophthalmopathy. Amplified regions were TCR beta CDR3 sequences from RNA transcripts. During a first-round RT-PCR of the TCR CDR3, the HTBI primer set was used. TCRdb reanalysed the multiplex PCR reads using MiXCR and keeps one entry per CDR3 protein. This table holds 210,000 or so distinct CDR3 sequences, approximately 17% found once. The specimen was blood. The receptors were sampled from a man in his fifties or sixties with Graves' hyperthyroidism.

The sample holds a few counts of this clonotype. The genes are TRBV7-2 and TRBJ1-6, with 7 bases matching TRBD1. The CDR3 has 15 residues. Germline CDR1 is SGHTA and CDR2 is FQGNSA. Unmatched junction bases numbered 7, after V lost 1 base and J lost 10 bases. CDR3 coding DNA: TGTGCCAGCAGCTTAGATCTACAGGGGCTGTCACCCCTCCACTTT. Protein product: CASSLDLQGLSPLHF.

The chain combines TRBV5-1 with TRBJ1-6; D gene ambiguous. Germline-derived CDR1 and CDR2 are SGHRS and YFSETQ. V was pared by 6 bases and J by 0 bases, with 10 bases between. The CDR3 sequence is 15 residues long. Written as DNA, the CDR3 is TGCGCCAGCACCGCTGGGAGCTCCTATAATTCACCCCTCCACTTT. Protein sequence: CASTAGSSYNSPLHF.

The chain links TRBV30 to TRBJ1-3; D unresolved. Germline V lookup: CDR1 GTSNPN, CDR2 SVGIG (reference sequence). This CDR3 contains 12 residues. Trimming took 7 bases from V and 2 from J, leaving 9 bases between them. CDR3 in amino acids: CASKEAGNTIYF. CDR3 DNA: TGTGCCTCAAAGGAAGCTGGAAACACCATATATTTT.

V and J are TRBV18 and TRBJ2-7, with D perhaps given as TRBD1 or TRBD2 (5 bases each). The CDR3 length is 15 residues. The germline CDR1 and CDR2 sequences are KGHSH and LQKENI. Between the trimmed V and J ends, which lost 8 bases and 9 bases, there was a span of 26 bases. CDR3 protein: CASSILGDPQKGQYF. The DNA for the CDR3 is TGTGCCAGCAGTATCCTAGGGGACCCGCAAAAGGGGCAGTACTTC.

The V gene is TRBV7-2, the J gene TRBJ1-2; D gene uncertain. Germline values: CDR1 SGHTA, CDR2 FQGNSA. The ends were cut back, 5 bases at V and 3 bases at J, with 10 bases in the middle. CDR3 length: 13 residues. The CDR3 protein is CASSPDFYYGYTF. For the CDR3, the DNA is TGTGCCAGCAGCCCTGATTTTTACTATGGCTACACCTTC.

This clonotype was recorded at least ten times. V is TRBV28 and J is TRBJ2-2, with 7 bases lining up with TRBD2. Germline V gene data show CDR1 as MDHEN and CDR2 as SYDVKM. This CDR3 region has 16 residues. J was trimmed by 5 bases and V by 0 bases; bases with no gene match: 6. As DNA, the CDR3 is TGTGCCAGCAGTTTATGGACTAGCTTGGGTACCGGGGAGCTGTTTTTT. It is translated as CASSLWTSLGTGELFF.

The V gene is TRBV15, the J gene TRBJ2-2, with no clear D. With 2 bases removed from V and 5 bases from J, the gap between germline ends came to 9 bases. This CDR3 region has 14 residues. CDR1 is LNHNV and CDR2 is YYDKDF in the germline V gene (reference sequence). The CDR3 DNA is TGTGCCACCAGCAGAAATCAAGGGACCGGGGAGCTGTTTTTT. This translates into CATSRNQGTGELFF.

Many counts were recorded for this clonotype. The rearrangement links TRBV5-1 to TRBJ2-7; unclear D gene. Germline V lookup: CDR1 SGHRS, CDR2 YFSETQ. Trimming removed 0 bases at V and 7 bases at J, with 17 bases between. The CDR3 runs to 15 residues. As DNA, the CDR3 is TGCGCCAGCAGCTTGGAGGCCAGCCCGAGGTGGGAGCAGTACTTC. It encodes CASSLEASPRWEQYF.

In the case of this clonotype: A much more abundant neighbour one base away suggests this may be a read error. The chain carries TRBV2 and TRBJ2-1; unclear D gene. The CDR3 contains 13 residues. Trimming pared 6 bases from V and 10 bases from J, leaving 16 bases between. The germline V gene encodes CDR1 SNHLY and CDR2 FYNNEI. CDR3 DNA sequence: TGTGCCAGCAGCTTGCGAGATGATACCGAGCAGTTCTTC. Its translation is CASSLRDDTEQFF.

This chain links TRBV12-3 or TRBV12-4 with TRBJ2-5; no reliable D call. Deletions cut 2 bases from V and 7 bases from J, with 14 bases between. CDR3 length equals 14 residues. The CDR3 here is CASSLSGPFGTQYF. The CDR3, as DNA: TGTGCCAGCAGTTTATCTGGCCCATTTGGGACCCAGTACTTC.

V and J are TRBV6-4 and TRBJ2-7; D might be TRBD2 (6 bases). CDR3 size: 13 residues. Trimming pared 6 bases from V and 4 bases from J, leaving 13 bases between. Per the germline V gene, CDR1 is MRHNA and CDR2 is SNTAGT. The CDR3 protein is CASRPGLVYEQYF. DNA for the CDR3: TGTGCCAGCAGGCCGGGACTGGTTTACGAGCAGTACTTC.

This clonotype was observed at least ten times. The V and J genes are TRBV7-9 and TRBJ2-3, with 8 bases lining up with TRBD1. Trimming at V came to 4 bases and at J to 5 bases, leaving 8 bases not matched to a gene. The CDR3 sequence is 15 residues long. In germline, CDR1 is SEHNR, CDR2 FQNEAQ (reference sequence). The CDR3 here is CASSSGTGSRDTQYF. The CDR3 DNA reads TGTGCCAGCAGCTCGGGGACAGGATCTCGAGATACGCAGTATTTT.

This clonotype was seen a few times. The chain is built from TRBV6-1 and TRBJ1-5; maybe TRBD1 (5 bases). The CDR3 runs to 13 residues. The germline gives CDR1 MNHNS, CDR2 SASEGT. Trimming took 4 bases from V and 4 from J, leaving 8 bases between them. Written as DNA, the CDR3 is TGTGCCAGCAGTGGACAGCCTAATCAGCCCCAGCATTTT. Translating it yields CASSGQPNQPQHF.

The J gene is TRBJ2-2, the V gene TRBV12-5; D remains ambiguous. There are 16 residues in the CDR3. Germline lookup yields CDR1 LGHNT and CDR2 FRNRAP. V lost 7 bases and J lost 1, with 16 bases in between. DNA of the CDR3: TGTGCTAGTGTCCAAAACCGGGCCTGGAACACCGGGGAGCTGTTTTTT. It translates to CASVQNRAWNTGELFF.

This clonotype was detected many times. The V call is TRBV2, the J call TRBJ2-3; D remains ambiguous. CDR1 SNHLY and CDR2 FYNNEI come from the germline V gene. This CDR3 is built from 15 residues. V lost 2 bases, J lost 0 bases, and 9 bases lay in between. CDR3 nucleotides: TGTGCCAGCAGTGAACGCTCACCTAGCACAGATACGCAGTATTTT. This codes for CASSERSPSTDTQYF.

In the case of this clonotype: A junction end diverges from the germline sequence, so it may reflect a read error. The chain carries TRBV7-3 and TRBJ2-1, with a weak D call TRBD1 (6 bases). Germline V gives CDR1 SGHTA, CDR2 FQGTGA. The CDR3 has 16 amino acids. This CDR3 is CASSQVTARGHNEQFF. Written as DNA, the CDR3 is TGCGCCAGCAGCCAAGTTACAGCCAGGGGACACAATGAGCAGTTCTTC.

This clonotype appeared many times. CDR3 region: CSVTGEGSYNEQFF. CDR3 DNA sequence: TGCAGTGTCACGGGAGAGGGCTCCTACAATGAGCAGTTCTTC. The chain employs TRBV20-1 and TRBJ2-1, with D perhaps matching TRBD2 (6 bases). The germline CDR1 and CDR2 sequences are DFQATT and SNEGSKA (reference sequence). V dropped 7 bases and J dropped 0 bases, with 13 bases sitting between them. CDR3 length: 14 residues.

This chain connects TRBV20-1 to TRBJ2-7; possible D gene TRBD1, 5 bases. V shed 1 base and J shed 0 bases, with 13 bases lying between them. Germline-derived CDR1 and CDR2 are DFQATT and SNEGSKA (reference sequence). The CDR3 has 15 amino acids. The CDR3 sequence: CSARVWGQDSYEQYF. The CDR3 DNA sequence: TGCAGTGCTAGAGTATGGGGCCAGGACTCCTACGAGCAGTACTTC.